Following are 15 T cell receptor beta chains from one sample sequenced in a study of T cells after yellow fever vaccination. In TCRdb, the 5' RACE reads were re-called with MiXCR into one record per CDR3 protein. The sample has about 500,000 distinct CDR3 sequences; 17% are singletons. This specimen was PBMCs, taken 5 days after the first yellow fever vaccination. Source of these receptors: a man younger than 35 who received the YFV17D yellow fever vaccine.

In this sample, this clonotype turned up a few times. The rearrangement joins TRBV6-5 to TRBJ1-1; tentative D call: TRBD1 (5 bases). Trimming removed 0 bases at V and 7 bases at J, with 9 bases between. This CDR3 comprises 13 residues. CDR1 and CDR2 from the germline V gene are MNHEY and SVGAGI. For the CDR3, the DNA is TGTGCCAGCAGTTACTCGGGGCAGGGTGAAGCTTTCTTT. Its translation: CASSYSGQGEAFF.

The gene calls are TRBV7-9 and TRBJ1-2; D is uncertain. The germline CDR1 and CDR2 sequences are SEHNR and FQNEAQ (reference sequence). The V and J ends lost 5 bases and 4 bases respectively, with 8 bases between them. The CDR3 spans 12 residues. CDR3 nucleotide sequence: TGTGCCAGCAGCGAAGAGACCTATGGCTACACCTTC. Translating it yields CASSEETYGYTF.

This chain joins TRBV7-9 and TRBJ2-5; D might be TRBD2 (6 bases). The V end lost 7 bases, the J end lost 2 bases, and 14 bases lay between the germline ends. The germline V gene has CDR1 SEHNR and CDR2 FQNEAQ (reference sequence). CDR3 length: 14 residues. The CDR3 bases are TGTGCCAGCACCTTTTCGGGACTTCAAGAGACCCAGTACTTC. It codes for CASTFSGLQETQYF.

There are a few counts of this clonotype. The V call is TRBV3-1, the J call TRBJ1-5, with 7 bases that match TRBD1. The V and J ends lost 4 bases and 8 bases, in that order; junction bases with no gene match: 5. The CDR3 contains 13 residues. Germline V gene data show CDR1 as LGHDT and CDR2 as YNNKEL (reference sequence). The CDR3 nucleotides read TGTGCCAGCAGCCGGACAGGTTCGGAGCCCCAGCATTTT. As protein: CASSRTGSEPQHF.

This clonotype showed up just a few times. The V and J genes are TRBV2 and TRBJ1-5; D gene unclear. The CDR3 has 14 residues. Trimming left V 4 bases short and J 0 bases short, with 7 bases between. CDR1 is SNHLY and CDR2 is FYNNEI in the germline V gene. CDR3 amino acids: CASSVEYSNQPQHF. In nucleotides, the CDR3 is TGTGCCAGCAGTGTTGAATATAGCAATCAGCCCCAGCATTTT.

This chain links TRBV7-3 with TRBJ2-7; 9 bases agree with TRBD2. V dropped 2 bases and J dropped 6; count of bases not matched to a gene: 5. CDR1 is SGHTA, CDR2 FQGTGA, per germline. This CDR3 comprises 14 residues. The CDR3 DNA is TGTGCCAGCAGCTTAGCGGGGGGGCTCGGCGAGCAGTACTTC. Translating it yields CASSLAGGLGEQYF.

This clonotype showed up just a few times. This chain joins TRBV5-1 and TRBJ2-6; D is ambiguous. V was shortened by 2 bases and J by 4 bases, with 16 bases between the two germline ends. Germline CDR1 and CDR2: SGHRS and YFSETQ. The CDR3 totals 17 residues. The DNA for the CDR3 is TGCGCCAGCAGCTTTGAAAGAGGCCCTCTAGGGGCCAACGTCCTGACTTTC. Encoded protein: CASSFERGPLGANVLTF.

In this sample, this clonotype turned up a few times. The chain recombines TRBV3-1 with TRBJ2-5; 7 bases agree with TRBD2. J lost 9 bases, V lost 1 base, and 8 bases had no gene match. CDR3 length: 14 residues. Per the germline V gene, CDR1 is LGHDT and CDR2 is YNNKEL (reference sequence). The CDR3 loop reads CASSQGLAPVAQYF. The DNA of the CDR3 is TGTGCCAGCAGCCAAGGACTAGCCCCCGTGGCCCAGTACTTC.

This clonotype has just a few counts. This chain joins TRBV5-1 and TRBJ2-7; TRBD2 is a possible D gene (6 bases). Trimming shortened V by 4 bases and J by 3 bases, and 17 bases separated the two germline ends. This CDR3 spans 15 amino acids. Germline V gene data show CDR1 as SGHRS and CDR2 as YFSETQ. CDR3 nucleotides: TGCGCCAGCAGCCCTACAACGGGGGTGGTCTACGAGCAGTACTTC. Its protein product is CASSPTTGVVYEQYF.

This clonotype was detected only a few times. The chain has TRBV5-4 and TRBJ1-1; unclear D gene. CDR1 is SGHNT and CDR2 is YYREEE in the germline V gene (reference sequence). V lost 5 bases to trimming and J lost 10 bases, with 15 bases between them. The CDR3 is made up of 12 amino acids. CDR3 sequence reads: CASRSDRERAFF. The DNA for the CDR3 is TGTGCCAGCAGAAGCGACCGCGAACGAGCTTTCTTT.

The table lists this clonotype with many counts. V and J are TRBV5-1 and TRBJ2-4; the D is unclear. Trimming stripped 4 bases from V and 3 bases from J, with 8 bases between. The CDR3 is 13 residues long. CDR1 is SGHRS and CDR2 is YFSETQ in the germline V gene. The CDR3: CASSISDKNIQYF. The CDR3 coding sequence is TGCGCCAGCAGCATTTCGGACAAAAACATTCAGTACTTC.

CDR3 residues: CASSPPQGHHV. The DNA of the CDR3 is TGTGCCAGCAGCCCTCCCCAAGGTCACCACGTC. V gene TRBV5-5 combines with J gene TRBJ2-7; the D is unclear. CDR3 size: 11 residues. Germline values: CDR1 SGHKS, CDR2 YYEKEE (reference sequence).

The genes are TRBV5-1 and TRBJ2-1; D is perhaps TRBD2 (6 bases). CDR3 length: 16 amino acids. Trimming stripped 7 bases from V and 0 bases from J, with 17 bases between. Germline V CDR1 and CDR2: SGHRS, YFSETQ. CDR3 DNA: TGCGCCAGCGGCGCTGGTGGCGGGGACTCCTACAATGAGCAGTTCTTC. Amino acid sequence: CASGAGGGDSYNEQFF.

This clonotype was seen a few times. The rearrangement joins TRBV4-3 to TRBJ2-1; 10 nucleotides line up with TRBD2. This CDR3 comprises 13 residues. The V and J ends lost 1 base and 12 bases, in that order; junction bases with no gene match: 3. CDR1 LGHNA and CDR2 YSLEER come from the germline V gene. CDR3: CASSQVSGGAQFF. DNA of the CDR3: TGCGCCAGCAGCCAAGTCAGCGGGGGGGCGCAGTTCTTC.

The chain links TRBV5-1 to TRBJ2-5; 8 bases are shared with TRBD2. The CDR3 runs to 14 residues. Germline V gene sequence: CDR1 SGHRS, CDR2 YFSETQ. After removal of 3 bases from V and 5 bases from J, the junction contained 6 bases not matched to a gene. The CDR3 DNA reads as TGCGCCAGCAGCTATAGCGGGGAGGGGGAGACCCAGTACTTC. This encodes CASSYSGEGETQYF.